This T cell receptor (beta chain) was identified in a study of T cell clusters in autoimmune cytopenias. Turning to the study itself: A median age of about 60 years and mean of around 50 years characterized healthy donor controls.

The CDR3 loop spans 16 amino acids. Germline lookup yields CDR1 SGHTA and CDR2 FQGNSA. Whole-study findings and limits: TRB repertoire shifts in secondary cytopenia and chronic lymphocytic leukemia mostly reflected lymphoma, not autoimmunity. Physiological T cell clusters of healthy donors were apparently absent in primary autoimmune cytopenia patients.

Some 39,000 genome equivalents of blood DNA were amplified for TRB. For this clonotype: Its antigen is unknown.

TRB rearrangements were amplified by touch-down multiplex PCR with mixed TRB-A/B primers. TCRdb reprocessed the multiplex PCR reads; each CDR3 protein has one entry and no DNA is given. The data show over 6,000 distinct CDR3 sequences, and the top ten clones hold 25% to 35%. This sample also appeared in a second study, on T cell repertoires in aging, cancer and after chemotherapy. In that study: Repeat sampling of healthy donors over several months to years showed clear clonal overlap.

The sequencing sample was made of peripheral blood. The chain combines TRBV7-2 with TRBJ2-3; without DNA, the TCRdb call of TRBD2 cannot be checked. The clonotype comes from a human donor in good health. The CDR3: CASSLRWREGADTQYF.